The T cell receptor beta chain under discussion was sequenced for a study of cytomegalovirus exposure and HLA in healthy donors (dated by TCRdb to about 2017). Describing the broader study: A later analysis indicated that the 130 or so validation repertoires were generated on the platform also employed for the 700 or so repertoires of the first cohort. The aim of the study was to test whether cataloging public T cell receptors could identify signatures of past pathogen exposure. In addition to the first cohort of 666 subjects, a separate validation cohort of approximately 120 different subjects was used. To predict cytomegalovirus infection status, the study brought together high-throughput TCR immunosequencing, statistical association of individual TCRs with disease status, and machine learning.

Concerning this clone: Its antigen is currently not known. No base-level quality is on record; no much larger clone is a single base apart.

Separate from the roughly 660-subject first cohort, the validation cohort of 120 subjects was the group to which the donors belonged. To prepare the library, the immunoSEQ multiplex PCR assay was applied. Per the source publication's procedure: To diagnose cytomegalovirus status from the catalog of TCR beta chain sequences, a statistical classification framework was built. TCRdb retrieved this table from immuneACCESS and kept in-frame rearrangements only. Not all clones are present; in checked studies, unresolved V genes account for under half, and no reason is known for the remainder. V, J and clone size derive from that table, while D and trimming were established from the DNA sequence. The sample table holds about 120,000 clones, of which around nine tenths were seen once. About 4% of the sample is held by the ten biggest clonotypes. Summary of the overall study and its limitations: Most TCR sequences were seen in very few donors, while some public TCRs were found in many individuals. A later analysis found that TCRs clustered in the first cohort also tended to co-occur in the 95 to 150 validation repertoires, with 94% of cluster scores above 0. In the study, around 150 TCR beta chains were listed as associated with cytomegalovirus. In vitro tests confirmed that a few of the cytomegalovirus-associated TCR beta chains recognize cytomegalovirus antigens. All 120 or so repertoires were used to score co-occurrence in the validation cohort in a later analysis, because that analysis had no HLA typing for the cohort. According to the authors, the approach could potentially be generalized to other disease states and immunological phenotypes. In both the original and validation cohorts, the classifier was reported to diagnose cytomegalovirus status with high specificity and sensitivity.

V is pared back by 10 bases and J by 1 base, with 26 bases lying between the germline termini. The CDR3 measures 17 amino acids from cysteine to phenylalanine. Solely the CDR3 DNA is kept, with 51 bases framed from the first base. From the germline V gene, CDR1 is WSHSY and CDR2 is SAAADI. In this chain, TRBV10-2 is recombined with TRBJ2-7; TRBD2 is a possible D gene, resting on 6 matching bases. The sequenced sample was PBMCs. This TCR derives from a man between 18 and 35 years old in good health and CMV-seropositive. The CDR3 loop reads CATRMRRTSSISYEQYF. At the DNA level, the sequence is TGCGCCACCCGGATGAGGAGAACTAGCAGTATATCCTACGAGCAGTACTTC.